This TCR beta chain was sequenced during a study of OX40 agonist ivuxolimab in advanced cancers. Study-wide background: The patients received agonistic anti-OX40 (CD134) antibody ivuxolimab. Prior checkpoint blockade (anti-PD-1, anti-PD-L1 or anti-CTLA-4) was permitted; approximately 44% had it. Three patients, one with hepatocellular carcinoma and two with cutaneous melanoma, achieved partial responses. Dose-escalation patients had hepatocellular carcinoma, melanoma, renal cell or head and neck cancer.

CDR1 and CDR2 (germline): SGHTA, FQGNSA. The ends lost 5 bases at V and 0 bases at J; junction bases unmatched: 7. The CDR3 has 15 residues. Some clones are missing from TCRdb's copy, which holds only in-frame ones; the method was immunoSEQ multiplex PCR. In the table there are 65,000 to 75,000 clones, 87% of which are singletons. The clonotype originates from an adult with an advanced solid tumor such as melanoma, head and neck, liver or kidney cancer. The sequencing here drew on CD4+ or CD8+ T cells sorted from blood, taken in a trial of the OX40 agonist ivuxolimab. The genes are TRBV7-2 and TRBJ2-7; 7 bases match TRBD1. The CDR3 DNA reads as TGTGCCAGCAGCCCTGACAGGGTGAGCTCCTACGAGCAGTACTTC. Protein sequence: CASSPDRVSSYEQYF. Based on the CDR3 plus reference TRBV7-2 and TRBJ2-7, the full variable domain is GAGVSQSPSNKVTEKGKDVELRCDPISGHTALYWYRQSLGQGLEFLIYFQGNSAPDKSGLPSDRFSAERTGGSVSTLTIQRTQQEDSAVYLCASSPDRVSSYEQYFGPGTRLTVT.